This TCR beta chain comes out of a study of T cell repertoires in cytomegalovirus infection. Whole-study context: CMV infection plus the matching HLA type was flagged by public TCR beta signatures. Study conclusions and caveats: Based on cumulative public TCR beta family frequency, carriers of CMV plus the relevant HLA were identified. HLA-C-restricted, CMV-specific TCR beta clonotypes were dominant ex vivo.

This CDR3 has 14 amino acids. Germline V gene data show CDR1 as LGHNA and CDR2 as YNFKEQ. The V and J ends lost 4 bases and 4 bases respectively, with 14 bases between them. One entry per CDR3 protein, called by TCRdb with MiXCR from the reads. The repertoire holds more than 150,000 distinct CDR3 sequences, with about 20% as singletons. To note about this clonotype: As yet, its antigen is unknown.

This chain links TRBV4-2 with TRBJ2-7; TRBD1 might be the D (6 bases). Sequencing was performed on PBMCs. This TCR was recovered from a human donor in good health (CMV status not recorded). Some clones in this sample may be carry-over from other donors' samples. CDR3 residues: CASSPDSGEYEQYF. DNA for the CDR3: TGTGCCAGCAGCCCGGACAGCGGAGAATACGAGCAGTACTTC.